The 15 T cell receptor beta chains below come from one sample, sequenced in a study of shared clonotypes between healthy human individuals. Here immunoSEQ multiplex PCR was the method, and the copy in TCRdb shows in-frame clones only, minus some. The sample yields roughly 1,500,000 clones, approximately 98% seen once. What was sequenced was naive CD4+ T cells sorted from blood. Sample subset: CD45RA+ positively selected. The origin of the receptors is a man in his thirties or forties in good health.

V usage is TRBV27 and J usage is TRBJ2-1, with D perhaps given as TRBD1 or TRBD2 (6 bases each). The CDR3 has 17 amino acids. Trimming took 4 bases from V and 8 from J, leaving 24 bases between them. Germline values: CDR1 MNHEY, CDR2 SMNVEV (reference sequence). The CDR3 spells CASSSSWGAIGIYEQFF. The CDR3 DNA sequence: TGTGCCAGCAGTTCTTCCTGGGGGGCTATAGGAATCTATGAGCAGTTCTTC.

CDR3 bases: TGCGCCAGCAGCCAAGATCAGGCGGGAGGGCCTCTGGATACGCAGTATTTT. It specifies CASSQDQAGGPLDTQYF. The J gene is TRBJ2-3, the V gene TRBV4-1; 9 bases are shared with TRBD2. Per germline, CDR1 MGHRA and CDR2 YSYEKL. The CDR3 totals 17 residues. Germline trimming cut 0 bases from V and 6 bases from J; bases unmatched to any gene: 10.

This chain uses TRBV6-6 with TRBJ2-2, with 10 positions matching TRBD1. CDR3 length: 14 amino acids. Germline trimming cut 5 bases from V and 7 bases from J; bases unmatched to any gene: 4. Germline CDR1 is MNHNY and CDR2 is SVGAGI (reference sequence). CDR3 sequence: CASSRTGGGGELFF. In nucleotides, the CDR3 is TGTGCCAGCAGTCGGACAGGGGGTGGCGGGGAGCTGTTTTTT.

V gene TRBV15 combines with J gene TRBJ1-5, with 9 bases matching TRBD1. Germline V CDR1 and CDR2: LNHNV, YYDKDF (reference sequence). This CDR3 is built from 17 residues. The ends lost 1 base at V and 4 bases at J; junction bases unmatched: 8. As DNA, the CDR3 is TGTGCCACCAGCAGAGTTGTGGGGACAGGGATAAATCAGCCCCAGCATTTT. It yields the protein CATSRVVGTGINQPQHF.

The chain links TRBV29-1 to TRBJ2-1, with 10 positions matching TRBD1. This CDR3 comprises 14 residues. CDR1 and CDR2 (germline): SQVTM, ANQGSEA. V trimming: 6 bases; J trimming: 7 bases; junction bases outside the gene matches: 9. In DNA, the CDR3 is TGCAGCGTCGTGGACAGGGGGAGGGAGAATGAGCAGTTCTTC. The encoded protein is CSVVDRGRENEQFF.

V usage is TRBV14 and J usage is TRBJ2-1, with D perhaps TRBD2 (7 bases). Between the trimmed V and J ends, which lost 4 bases and 4 bases, there was a span of 17 bases. In germline, CDR1 is SGHDN, CDR2 FVKESK. There are 16 residues in the CDR3. In DNA form, the CDR3 reads TGTGCCAGCAGCCCCTTTAGGGGGGGAACGTACAATGAGCAGTTCTTC. It yields the protein CASSPFRGGTYNEQFF.

This chain joins TRBV5-1 and TRBJ2-5; TRBD1 is a possible D gene (5 bases). CDR3 length: 16 residues. Per germline, CDR1 SGHRS and CDR2 YFSETQ. V was pared by 4 bases and J by 1 base, with 17 bases between. The chain's CDR3 is CASSRGAPNIQETQYF. The CDR3 DNA sequence: TGCGCCAGCAGCAGGGGCGCGCCGAACATCCAAGAGACCCAGTACTTC.

The chain is built from TRBV4-3 and TRBJ2-2; no firm D call. Germline V gene data show CDR1 as LGHNA and CDR2 as YSLEER. The CDR3 runs to 13 residues. Trimming took 1 base from V and 7 from J, leaving 7 bases between them. CDR3 amino acids: CASSQGGDGELFF. For the CDR3, the DNA is TGCGCCAGCAGCCAAGGTGGGGACGGGGAGCTGTTTTTT.

V and J are TRBV10-1 and TRBJ2-1, with 13 bases fitting TRBD2. CDR1 is WNHNN and CDR2 is SYGVQD in the germline V gene (reference sequence). V shed 1 base and J 8 bases; nucleotides not matched to a gene: 14. The CDR3 covers 19 residues. The CDR3 is CASSEFSRGLAGWRDEQFF. In DNA form, the CDR3 reads TGCGCCAGCAGTGAGTTTTCCCGGGGACTAGCGGGATGGAGGGATGAGCAGTTCTTC.

The gene calls are TRBV15 and TRBJ2-7, with a tentative D call TRBD2 (6 bases). The V end lost 2 bases, the J end lost 2 bases, and 13 bases lay between the germline ends. CDR1 LNHNV and CDR2 YYDKDF come from the germline V gene (reference sequence). The CDR3 is made up of 15 amino acids. The CDR3, as DNA: TGTGCCACCAGCAGACTCCGGGACTCAACCTACGAGCAGTACTTC. Translation gives CATSRLRDSTYEQYF.

The V call is TRBV7-2, the J call TRBJ2-3; 7 nucleotides match TRBD2. The CDR3 contains 15 residues. Germline values: CDR1 SGHTA, CDR2 FQGNSA. J was trimmed by 3 bases and V by 3 bases; bases with no gene match: 6. CDR3 DNA sequence: TGTGCCAGCAGCTTTCTTACGGGAGGTACAGATACGCAGTATTTT. It encodes CASSFLTGGTDTQYF.

In regard to this clone: Distinct nucleotide sequences in the sample also encode this CDR3. The rearrangement joins TRBV5-4 to TRBJ2-5; possible D gene TRBD2, 5 bases. Germline lookup yields CDR1 SGHNT and CDR2 YYREEE (reference sequence). The CDR3 has 12 residues. V gave up 4 bases and J gave up 5 bases, with 9 bases separating them. The CDR3 reads CASSPRGETQYF. The CDR3 DNA reads as TGTGCCAGCAGCCCTCGAGGGGAGACCCAGTACTTC.

The V call is TRBV9, the J call TRBJ1-4; TRBD1 might be the D (6 bases). Germline V gene sequence: CDR1 SGDLS, CDR2 YYNGEE. The CDR3 totals 17 residues. The V end lost 0 bases, the J end lost 4 bases, and 16 bases lay between the germline ends. The CDR3 DNA reads TGTGCCAGCAGCGTAGGAGGAAGGGGGACCTTTAATGAAAAACTGTTTTTT. Its translation is CASSVGGRGTFNEKLFF.

The chain is built from TRBV10-3 and TRBJ1-2; D is possibly TRBD1 (6 bases). With 5 bases removed from V and 5 bases from J, the gap between germline ends came to 12 bases. The germline V gene encodes CDR1 ENHRY and CDR2 SYGVKD. This CDR3 is built from 13 residues. CDR3 loop: CAISTGRDYGYTF. For the CDR3, the DNA is TGTGCCATCAGTACAGGGAGGGATTATGGCTACACCTTC.

This rearrangement joins TRBV9 to TRBJ2-3; possible D gene TRBD2, 5 bases. Germline V gene sequence: CDR1 SGDLS, CDR2 YYNGEE. Trimming took 4 bases from V and 2 from J, leaving 14 bases between them. The CDR3 has 15 amino acids. In DNA, the CDR3 is TGTGCCAGCAGCCATGAGCGGAACCCCACAGATACGCAGTATTTT. The encoded protein is CASSHERNPTDTQYF.